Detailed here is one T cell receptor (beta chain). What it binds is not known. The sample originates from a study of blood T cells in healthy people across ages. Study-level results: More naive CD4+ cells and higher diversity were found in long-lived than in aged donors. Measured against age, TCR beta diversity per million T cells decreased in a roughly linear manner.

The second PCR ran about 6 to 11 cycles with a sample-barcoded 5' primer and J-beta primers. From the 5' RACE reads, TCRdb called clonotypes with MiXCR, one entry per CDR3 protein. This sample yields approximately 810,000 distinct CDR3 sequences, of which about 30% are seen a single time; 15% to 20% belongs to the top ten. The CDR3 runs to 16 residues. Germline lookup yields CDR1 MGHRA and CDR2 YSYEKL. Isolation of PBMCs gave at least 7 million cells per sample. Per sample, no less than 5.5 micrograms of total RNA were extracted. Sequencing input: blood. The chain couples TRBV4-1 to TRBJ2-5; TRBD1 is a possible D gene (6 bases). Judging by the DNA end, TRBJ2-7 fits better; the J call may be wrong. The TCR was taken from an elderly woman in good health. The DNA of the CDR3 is TGCGCCAGCAGCCAAGCTCCTTCAGGGGTGAATTACGAGCAGTACTTC. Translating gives CASSQAPSGVNYEQYF.